A selection of T cell receptor beta chains follows, all from one sample in a study of blood T cell repertoires in COVID-19. Method: immunoSEQ multiplex PCR; TCRdb's copy keeps in-frame clones and lacks some. The data contain a few hundred thousand clones, about 85% of them singletons. Sequenced material: peripheral blood. Receptors originate from a man between 60 and 70 years old who had recovered from COVID-19. Both conserved end residues are part of each CDR3. The D gene is left open where the match is weak. The size of a clone is reported for some rows only, either as once, few or many, or as a class for expanded clones.

TRBJ2-6 NA NA TRBV27 TGTGCCAGCAGGGAGCACCCAAACTCTGGGGCCAACGTCCTGACTTTC CASREHPNSGANVLTF
TRBJ2-5 TRBD2 NA TRBV7-6 TGTGCCAGCAGCTTAGCCGGGGGGGCCGGGGAGACCCAGTACTTC CASSLAGGAGETQYF
TRBJ1-1 NA NA TRBV6-1 TGTGCCAGCAGTGAATTCGGACAAGCCAACACTGAAGCTTTCTTT CASSEFGQANTEAFF
TRBJ2-7 NA NA TRBV19 TGTGCCAGTAGTATAGTAGTCTCGGACAGAACAAGCTCCTACGAGCAGTACTTC CASSIVVSDRTSSYEQYF
TRBJ1-2 NA NA TRBV6-5 TGTGCCAGCAGTTACTCGAACAGTCCATTGTATGGCTACACCTTC CASSYSNSPLYGYTF
TRBJ2-3 NA NA TRBV2 TGTGCCAGCAGGGCTGACAGAACTAGCACAGATACGCAGTATTTT CASRADRTSTDTQYF
TRBJ1-2 TRBD1 NA TRBV3-1/TRBV3-2 TGTGCCAGCAGCCAAGCCCTCGGACAGGGGAACCCTTATGGCTACACCTTC CASSQALGQGNPYGYTF
TRBJ1-1 NA NA TRBV7-3 TGTGCCAGCAGCTTCTCCCCTGGAGGGGACACTGAAGCTTTCTTT CASSFSPGGDTEAFF
TRBJ1-1 NA NA TRBV19 TGTGCCAGTAACAACATGAACACTGAAGCTTTCTTT CASNNMNTEAFF
TRBJ2-5 NA NA TRBV5-5 TGTGCCAGCAGCTTGGCCTTAACCACAACGGAGACCCAGTACTTC CASSLALTTTETQYF
TRBJ2-2 TRBD1 NA TRBV19 TGTGCCAGTACTTCTTCCGGGACAGGGAAATTCGGGGAGCTGTTTTTT CASTSSGTGKFGELFF
TRBJ1-6 NA NA TRBV11-1 TGTGCCAGCAGCCCGGCAGGGAACGCCTATAATTCACCCCTCCACTTT CASSPAGNAYNSPLHF
TRBJ1-4 NA NA TRBV19 TGTGCCAGTAGTATAGCGGGGGGAACCGAAAAACTGTTTTTT CASSIAGGTEKLFF
TRBJ2-7 NA NA TRBV21-1 TGTGCCAGCAGCGAGAAAGGACAGGCAACTTACGAGCAGTACTTC CASSEKGQATYEQYF
TRBJ1-2 NA few TRBV11-2 TGTGCCAGCAGCTTAGCAACTAACTATGGCTACACCTTC CASSLATNYGYTF
TRBJ1-5 TRBD1 few TRBV7-9 TGTGCCAGCAGCTCCGGGGGACAGGGGGCTTGGCAGCCCCAGCATTTT CASSSGGQGAWQPQHF
TRBJ1-1 NA NA TRBV6-6 TGTGCCAGCAGGGAGCACACTGAAGCTTTCTTT CASREHTEAFF
TRBJ2-1 NA NA TRBV30 TGTGCCTGGAAATGGCTAGTAAGGGGTCCCCCCAATGAGCAGTTCTTC CAWKWLVRGPPNEQFF
TRBJ1-3 TRBD1 NA TRBV13 TGTGCCAGCAGCTTTGGAACCGGGACAGCCTCTGGAAACACCATATATTTT CASSFGTGTASGNTIYF
TRBJ1-2 NA NA TRBV4-1 TGCGCCAGCAGCCAAGTCGGCGGCAACTATGGCTACACCTTC CASSQVGGNYGYTF
TRBJ1-4 NA once TRBV5-1 TGCGCCAGCAGCTTGGCGCAGGGGACCCTTCCAACTAATGAAAAACTGTTTTTT CASSLAQGTLPTNEKLFF
TRBJ2-7 TRBD1 NA TRBV3-1/TRBV3-2 TGTGCCAGCACCCTTAGGACAGGTGGCCACGAGCAGTACTTC CASTLRTGGHEQYF
TRBJ1-1 NA NA TRBV7-9 TGTGCCAGCAGCTTTGGGCAGGGGAACACTGAAGCTTTCTTT CASSFGQGNTEAFF
TRBJ2-7 NA NA TRBV14 TGTGCCAGCAGCCAAGAAACTAGCTACACCTACGAGCAGTACTTC CASSQETSYTYEQYF
TRBJ2-2 NA NA TRBV18 TGTGCCAGCTCACCTCCCAGGGGCGGAAAGAACACCGGGGAGCTGTTTTTT CASSPPRGGKNTGELFF
TRBJ1-5 NA NA TRBV19 TGTGCCAGTAGTATATCAGGGAATCAGCCCCAGCATTTT CASSISGNQPQHF
TRBJ2-7 TRBD1 few TRBV5-1 TGCGCCAGTACAGGGGGCGTCAACGAGCAGTACTTC CASTGGVNEQYF
TRBJ2-5 NA NA TRBV18 TGTGCCAGCTCAGGACAGAACCTCCTACAAGAGACCCAGTACTTC CASSGQNLLQETQYF
TRBJ2-2 NA NA TRBV11-3 TGTGCCAGCAGCTTAAATCCAGGGGTGGCCGGGGAGCTGTTTTTT CASSLNPGVAGELFF
TRBJ2-7 NA NA TRBV5-1 TGCGCCAGCAGCTTGGGGCGGGAAAAGTACGAGCAGTACTTC CASSLGREKYEQYF
TRBJ1-2 TRBD1 NA TRBV19 TGTGCCAGTAGTCCACCGGGACAGACTTATGGCTACACCTTC CASSPPGQTYGYTF
TRBJ1-2 NA NA TRBV29-1 TGCAGCGCCTCGGACAGTGAATATGGCTACACCTTC CSASDSEYGYTF
TRBJ1-3 TRBD1 NA TRBV9 TGTGCCAGCAATCTAAGGGGGCGCAAAGGAAACACCATATATTTT CASNLRGRKGNTIYF
TRBJ2-2 TRBD2 NA TRBV7-9 TGTGCCAGCAGCACGGCGGGGGGGCCCACCGGGGAGCTGTTTTTT CASSTAGGPTGELFF
TRBJ2-2 NA NA TRBV6-5 TGTGCCAGCAGGGCTGGGACAGGGGAGCTGTTTTTT CASRAGTGELFF
TRBJ1-5 NA NA TRBV5-1 TGCGCCAGTAAACAGGGATTGAGCAATCAGCCCCAGCATTTT CASKQGLSNQPQHF
TRBJ1-2 TRBD1 NA TRBV19 TGTGCCAGTAGCGACAGGGCGAGCGGCTACACCTTC CASSDRASGYTF
TRBJ1-2 NA few TRBV18 TGTGCCAGCTCACCGGTAGGGGCAGCTAACTATGGCTACACCTTC CASSPVGAANYGYTF
TRBJ2-3 NA NA TRBV4-2 TGTGCCAGCAGCCAGCTGACTAGTTCATCCACAGATACGCAGTATTTT CASSQLTSSSTDTQYF
TRBJ1-4 NA NA TRBV14 TGTGCCAGCAGCCAAGTGGTCGGGGTCGGAAAACTGTTTTTT CASSQVVGVGKLFF
TRBJ2-5 TRBD1 NA TRBV13 TGTGCCAGCAGCTCCTACAGGGACAGAGAGACCCAGTACTTC CASSSYRDRETQYF
TRBJ1-5 TRBD1 NA TRBV19 TGTGCCAGTAGAAGACAGGGGCGGGATCAGCCCCAGCATTTT CASRRQGRDQPQHF
TRBJ1-1 TRBD1 NA TRBV7-2 TGTGCCAGCAGCCTACCGACAGGGGGCCTCACTGAAGCTTTCTTT CASSLPTGGLTEAFF
TRBJ2-5 TRBD1 NA TRBV29-1 TGCAGCGTTGAACCCCGACAGGGTATGCAAGAGACCCAGTACTTC CSVEPRQGMQETQYF
TRBJ2-4 NA NA TRBV27 TGTGCCAGCAGTTTATCGCCACAGGGCTCCAAAAACATTCAGTACTTC CASSLSPQGSKNIQYF
TRBJ1-1 NA NA TRBV18 TGTGCCAGCTCACCAGTGGGGGGCACTGAAGCTTTCTTT CASSPVGGTEAFF
TRBJ2-7 NA NA TRBV30 TGTGCCTGGAGTGTAAGTGGACTGTCGTCCTACGAGCAGTACTTC CAWSVSGLSSYEQYF
TRBJ1-5 NA NA TRBV6-5 TGTGCCAGCAGTTCTTTACAGGTTAATAGCAATCAGCCCCAGCATTTT CASSSLQVNSNQPQHF
TRBJ1-4 TRBD1 NA TRBV7-2 TGTGCCAGCAGCTCGGGACAGGGCTTCGGTGAAAAACTGTTTTTT CASSSGQGFGEKLFF
TRBJ2-5 TRBD1 NA TRBV7-2 TGTGCCAGCAGCTTAGAGGCCCGGGACAGCTTAAGGGGGACCCAGTACTTC CASSLEARDSLRGTQYF
TRBJ2-3 TRBD2 NA TRBV19 TGTGCCAGTAGCGTAGCGGGGGCAAGCACAGATACGCAGTATTTT CASSVAGASTDTQYF
TRBJ2-7 NA NA TRBV7-8 TGTGCCAGCAGCTTAAGGAGGACCCTCTACGAGCAGTACTTC CASSLRRTLYEQYF
TRBJ1-2 TRBD1 NA TRBV29-1 TGCAGCGTTACTCTGGGACAGGGGGCAGGCGGCTACACCTTC CSVTLGQGAGGYTF
TRBJ2-3 TRBD2 NA TRBV4-2 TGTGCCAGCAGCCCGCTACCGGGACTAGCGGGGAGCACAGATACGCAGTATTTT CASSPLPGLAGSTDTQYF
TRBJ2-7 TRBD1 NA TRBV5-5 TGTGCCAGCAGCCCGGGACAGCCCTCCTACGAGCAGTACTTC CASSPGQPSYEQYF
TRBJ2-1 TRBD2 NA TRBV5-4 TGTGCCGCAAAGAGCGGGGGGTACAATGAGCAGTTCTTC CAAKSGGYNEQFF
TRBJ2-5 TRBD2 NA TRBV14 TGTGCCAGCAGCCAAGATGTTGCGGGGGTGAGAGAGACCCAGTACTTC CASSQDVAGVRETQYF